This entry describes one T cell receptor (beta chain). These data come from a study of blood T cell repertoires in COVID-19. The overall study: Samples representing acute and convalescent COVID-19 were sourced from the United States, Italy and Spain.

Authors' analysis steps: Reference gene primer amplification in the assay estimated nucleated cell counts. Some clones are missing from TCRdb's copy, which holds only in-frame ones; the method was immunoSEQ multiplex PCR. The V and J calls and the clone size are those of that table, but D and trimming were determined from the DNA. The sample carries under 300,000 clones, 75% to 90% recorded once. The V segment lost 8 bases and the J segment 3 bases; nucleotides outside the gene matches: 2. Germline V CDR1 and CDR2: KGHDR, SFDVKD. The CDR3 consists of 13 residues. The rearrangement joins TRBV24-1 to TRBJ1-1, with 10 nucleotides matching TRBD1. The material sequenced was peripheral blood. The clonotype was recovered from a woman in her seventies with acute or convalescent COVID-19. The CDR3 bases are TGTGCCACCACGGACAGGGGGGACACTGAAGCTTTCTTT. Protein product: CATTDRGDTEAFF.